The clone carrying this T cell receptor beta chain came up a few times. Its antigen is unknown. The data stem from a study of OX40 agonist ivuxolimab in advanced cancers. Study summary: Patients were treated with intravenous ivuxolimab, dosed at 0.01 to 10 mg/kg and infused every 2 weeks. One patient with hepatocellular carcinoma and two with cutaneous melanoma, three in all, had partial responses. Study outcomes and limitations: Compared with CD4+, CD8+ T cells on average had more expanded clones.

This table comes from immunoSEQ multiplex PCR, and its TCRdb copy is limited to in-frame clones, with some not included. The sample includes some 140,000 clones, less than 95% of them seen just once. Sampling times: baseline, cycle 4 day 1, cycle 7 day 1. Trimming took off 3 bases at V and 11 bases at J, with 32 bases between the two ends. The germline CDR1 and CDR2 sequences are GTSNPN and SVGIG (reference sequence). CDR3 length equals 18 residues. This sequence originates from an adult with an advanced solid tumor such as melanoma, head and neck, liver or kidney cancer. This sequence joins TRBV30 and TRBJ1-5; D may be TRBD1 (6 bases). The sample consisted of CD4+ or CD8+ T cells sorted from blood, taken in a trial of the OX40 agonist ivuxolimab. The chain's CDR3 is CAWSTGCSVPGSHLAQHF. DNA of the CDR3: TGTGCCTGGAGCACAGGGTGTTCGGTTCCTGGTAGTCATTTGGCCCAGCATTTT.